A selection of T cell receptor beta chains follows, all from one sample in a study of early T cells in non-severe SARS-CoV-2 infection. One entry per CDR3 protein results from TCRdb running MiXCR on the 5' RACE reads. The sample lists tens of thousands of distinct CDR3 sequences, 5% to 7% occurring once. Material for sequencing was whole blood. Source of these receptors: an adult who was a healthcare worker with PCR-confirmed SARS-CoV-2 infection or an uninfected control (not recorded which). Each CDR3 is given with its conserved first and last residue. A D gene is named only where the DNA matches it firmly. The size entry is marked missing in some rows and otherwise reads once, few, many or a size class.

abundance: -
j_gene: TRBJ2-2
d_gene: TRBD1
v_gene: TRBV7-2
CDR3aa: CASSGPGQEGTGELFF
CDR3nt: TGTGCCAGCAGCGGACCGGGACAGGAAGGAACCGGGGAGCTGTTTTTT

abundance: many
j_gene: TRBJ2-2
d_gene: TRBD1
v_gene: TRBV5-1
CDR3aa: CASSSTRQGNTGELFF
CDR3nt: TGCGCCAGCAGCTCCACGAGACAGGGAAACACCGGGGAGCTGTTTTTT

abundance: many
j_gene: TRBJ2-1
d_gene: -
v_gene: TRBV28
CDR3aa: CASTFGHFRDEQFF
CDR3nt: TGTGCCAGCACGTTCGGGCACTTTCGGGATGAGCAGTTCTTC

abundance: many
j_gene: TRBJ2-3
d_gene: -
v_gene: TRBV7-6
CDR3aa: CASSSPPGERTDTQYF
CDR3nt: TGTGCCAGCAGCTCACCCCCGGGGGAAAGAACAGATACGCAGTATTTT

abundance: few
j_gene: TRBJ1-2
d_gene: -
v_gene: TRBV11-2
CDR3aa: CASSLGPGANYGYTF
CDR3nt: TGTGCCAGCAGCTTAGGGCCTGGAGCTAACTATGGCTACACCTTC

abundance: many
j_gene: TRBJ2-7
d_gene: -
v_gene: TRBV3-1
CDR3aa: CASSLGAHEQYF
CDR3nt: TGTGCCAGCAGCCTTGGAGCTCACGAGCAGTACTTC

abundance: many
j_gene: TRBJ1-1
d_gene: TRBD1
v_gene: TRBV5-1
CDR3aa: CASSWRQGGSNTEAFF
CDR3nt: TGCGCCAGCAGCTGGAGGCAAGGGGGCTCGAACACTGAAGCTTTCTTT

abundance: many
j_gene: TRBJ2-3
d_gene: -
v_gene: TRBV6-1
CDR3aa: CASRKRGDTQYF
CDR3nt: TGTGCCAGCCGGAAGAGGGGTGATACGCAGTATTTT

abundance: many
j_gene: TRBJ2-2
d_gene: TRBD1
v_gene: TRBV5-1
CDR3aa: CASSTQPTGDTGELFF
CDR3nt: TGCGCCAGCAGCACCCAACCAACAGGGGACACCGGGGAGCTGTTTTTT

abundance: -
j_gene: TRBJ2-7
d_gene: -
v_gene: TRBV11-2
CDR3aa: CASSPLTGRNEQYF
CDR3nt: TGTGCCAGCAGCCCCCTGACGGGAAGAAACGAGCAGTACTTC

abundance: many
j_gene: TRBJ2-7
d_gene: TRBD1
v_gene: TRBV6-6
CDR3aa: CASSFQGVWYEQYF
CDR3nt: TGTGCCAGCAGTTTCCAGGGGGTTTGGTACGAGCAGTACTTC

abundance: few
j_gene: TRBJ2-3
d_gene: -
v_gene: TRBV12-3/TRBV12-4
CDR3aa: CASSPQEARYTQYF
CDR3nt: TGTGCCAGCAGCCCACAAGAGGCGCGATATACGCAGTATTTT

abundance: many
j_gene: TRBJ2-2
d_gene: -
v_gene: TRBV28
CDR3aa: CAGRSGHTGELFF
CDR3nt: TGTGCCGGGAGGAGCGGTCACACCGGGGAGCTGTTTTTT

abundance: many
j_gene: TRBJ2-1
d_gene: TRBD2
v_gene: TRBV7-8
CDR3aa: CASSVLLSGVPYNEQFF
CDR3nt: TGTGCCAGCAGCGTACTCCTTAGCGGGGTGCCCTACAATGAGCAGTTCTTC

abundance: many
j_gene: TRBJ2-3
d_gene: TRBD2
v_gene: TRBV24-1
CDR3aa: CATSDPAGGPTTDTQYF
CDR3nt: TGTGCCACCAGTGACCCGGCGGGGGGGCCGACCACAGATACGCAGTATTTT

abundance: -
j_gene: TRBJ1-2
d_gene: TRBD1
v_gene: TRBV12-3/TRBV12-4
CDR3aa: CASSLTQGASPNYGYTF
CDR3nt: TGTGCCAGCAGTTTAACACAGGGGGCATCTCCTAACTATGGCTACACCTTC

abundance: few
j_gene: TRBJ2-2
d_gene: -
v_gene: TRBV5-1
CDR3aa: CASGIAGELFF
CDR3nt: TGCGCCAGCGGTATCGCCGGGGAGCTGTTTTTT

abundance: many
j_gene: TRBJ1-2
d_gene: -
v_gene: TRBV7-8
CDR3aa: CASSSPPGYGYTF
CDR3nt: TGTGCCAGCAGCTCCCCACCCGGCTATGGCTACACCTTC

abundance: -
j_gene: TRBJ1-3
d_gene: -
v_gene: TRBV11-2
CDR3aa: CASTSQISGNTIYF
CDR3nt: TGTGCCAGTACCAGTCAGATCTCTGGAAACACCATATATTTT

abundance: few
j_gene: TRBJ2-7
d_gene: -
v_gene: TRBV12-3/TRBV12-4
CDR3aa: CASSSLGVGEQYF
CDR3nt: TGTGCCAGCAGTTCCTTGGGGGTCGGGGAGCAGTACTTC

abundance: many
j_gene: TRBJ2-7
d_gene: -
v_gene: TRBV3-1
CDR3aa: CASSQDFSQGNEQYF
CDR3nt: TGTGCCAGCAGCCAAGATTTCAGTCAGGGTAACGAGCAGTACTTC

abundance: many
j_gene: TRBJ2-1
d_gene: TRBD2
v_gene: TRBV11-3
CDR3aa: CASSLVRSSGTYNEQFF
CDR3nt: TGTGCCAGCAGCTTAGTACGGTCTAGCGGGACGTACAATGAGCAGTTCTTC

abundance: -
j_gene: TRBJ2-5
d_gene: TRBD1
v_gene: TRBV28
CDR3aa: CASSPPRDRGLRETQYF
CDR3nt: TGTGCCAGCAGCCCCCCCCGTGACAGGGGGCTTCGGGAGACCCAGTACTTC

abundance: many
j_gene: TRBJ1-1
d_gene: -
v_gene: TRBV4-3
CDR3aa: CASSQGREKEAFF
CDR3nt: TGCGCCAGCAGCCAAGGACGGGAAAAGGAAGCTTTCTTT

abundance: many
j_gene: TRBJ2-3
d_gene: TRBD2
v_gene: TRBV9
CDR3aa: CASSASGGLSDTQYF
CDR3nt: TGTGCCAGCAGCGCTAGCGGGGGGCTCTCAGATACGCAGTATTTT

abundance: -
j_gene: TRBJ2-1
d_gene: -
v_gene: TRBV28
CDR3aa: CASSLRSAWTWQFF
CDR3nt: TGTGCCAGCAGTTTACGCTCCGCCTGGACGTGGCAGTTCTTC

abundance: many
j_gene: TRBJ2-1
d_gene: TRBD2
v_gene: TRBV20-1
CDR3aa: CSVPVDPSGSPNEQFF
CDR3nt: TGCAGCGTACCAGTGGACCCTAGCGGGAGTCCCAATGAGCAGTTCTTC

abundance: many
j_gene: TRBJ1-6
d_gene: -
v_gene: TRBV7-6
CDR3aa: CASSYRDTTNSPLHF
CDR3nt: TGTGCCAGCAGCTACCGGGACACTACCAATTCACCCCTCCACTTT

abundance: many
j_gene: TRBJ2-5
d_gene: -
v_gene: TRBV18
CDR3aa: CASSPGQPRGETQYF
CDR3nt: TGTGCCAGCTCCCCCGGACAGCCCCGTGGGGAGACCCAGTACTTC